A selection of T cell receptor beta chains follows, all from one sample in a study of regulatory T cells. Repertoires were generated with immunoSEQ multiplex PCR, while TCRdb's copy carries only in-frame clones and drops some. Here the sample spans 17,000 or so clones, more than 85% being singletons. Sequencing used CD8+ T cells sorted from blood. The receptors derive from a person aged 18-35 years with CD3G deficiency. Both conserved end residues are part of each CDR3. Fields, in order: J gene, clone size, D gene, V gene, CDR3 DNA, CDR3 protein. The D gene is left open where the match is weak. Some rows mark clone size as missing; the rest say once, few, many or name a class of expanded clone.

TRBJ2-5,medium-sized,TRBD2,TRBV11-2,TGTGCCAGCAGCGCCATAGAGAAAGGGGAGGGAGAGACCCAGTACTTC,CASSAIEKGEGETQYF
TRBJ2-7,-,TRBD2,TRBV7-6,TGTGCCAGCAGCCCCGCCGGACTAGCGGGTAGGGAGCAGTACTTC,CASSPAGLAGREQYF
TRBJ2-5,-,-,TRBV6-6,TGTGCCAGCAGTTACGTCGGGATTTGGGAGACCCAGTACTTC,CASSYVGIWETQYF
TRBJ2-7,-,-,TRBV12-2,TGTGCAAGTCGCACACGAGGGTGGTACTACGAGCAGTACTTC,CASRTRGWYYEQYF
TRBJ2-3,-,-,TRBV9,TGTGCCAGCAGCATACAGGGGAGGGTAGGAGATACGCAGTATTTT,CASSIQGRVGDTQYF
TRBJ1-1,-,-,TRBV13,TGTGCCAGCAGCTTAGAAGGACGGATGAACACTGAAGCTTTCTTT,CASSLEGRMNTEAFF
TRBJ1-2,-,-,TRBV7-9,TGTGCCAGCAGCCAGGATTTGGGATCGAGTGGCTACACCTTC,CASSQDLGSSGYTF
TRBJ2-1,-,-,TRBV6-4,TGTGCCAGCAGTGACCGAAGTAGCTCCTACAATGAGCAGTTCTTC,CASSDRSSSYNEQFF
TRBJ2-5,-,TRBD2,TRBV9,TGTGCCAGCAGCGGAAGCGGGGGGGTAGCAGAGACCCAGTACTTC,CASSGSGGVAETQYF
TRBJ1-2,-,-,TRBV27,TGTGCCAGCAGTTTATCGGGGGCCCCTTCGCTACCTTATGGCTACACCTTC,CASSLSGAPSLPYGYTF
TRBJ2-5,-,-,TRBV6-1,TGTGCCAGCAGTGAAAGGAGACTGGTCCAAGAGACCCAGTACTTC,CASSERRLVQETQYF
TRBJ1-1,-,-,TRBV11-2,TGTGCCAGCAGCTTAGGTTCAGCAGGGCGTTGGGCTGAAGCTTTCTTT,CASSLGSAGRWAEAFF
TRBJ2-1,-,TRBD2,TRBV5-4,TGTGCCAGCAGCTTGCGCGGGGGTAGCTCCTACAATGAGCAGTTCTTC,CASSLRGGSSYNEQFF
TRBJ2-7,-,-,TRBV4-1,TGCGCCAGCAGCCAAGAGCTAGGACAGAAGTACTTC,CASSQELGQKYF
TRBJ1-2,-,TRBD1,TRBV23-1,TGCGCCAGCAGCCCCATTTTAGACAGGGACCGGTCTGGCTACACCTTC,CASSPILDRDRSGYTF
TRBJ2-3,-,-,TRBV5-1,TGCGCCAGCAGCAGGGCAGGCACTTCTAGCACAGATACGCAGTATTTT,CASSRAGTSSTDTQYF
TRBJ2-3,-,-,TRBV7-9,TGTGCCAGCAGCTATTTCCAGGGGTCAAAAGATACGCAGTATTTT,CASSYFQGSKDTQYF
TRBJ2-1,-,-,TRBV19,TGTGCCAGTACCCTCGACTTTTCCAGGCTCTCCTACAATGAGCAGTTCTTC,CASTLDFSRLSYNEQFF
TRBJ2-1,-,-,TRBV11-2,TGTGCCAGCAGCTTGGGCGTGGCTCGGCAGTTCTTC,CASSLGVARQFF
TRBJ2-3,-,-,TRBV27,TGTGCCAGCAGTTTAGGCCCCACAGATACGCAGTATTTT,CASSLGPTDTQYF
TRBJ1-1,-,-,TRBV4-3,TGCGCCAGCAGCCCCCTCAGCGGACAGCTCAACGCTTTCTTT,CASSPLSGQLNAFF
TRBJ2-7,once,-,TRBV5-1,TGCGCCAGCAGCACCCAATGGGCCGACGAGCAGTACTTC,CASSTQWADEQYF
TRBJ1-1,-,TRBD1,TRBV10-2,TGCGCCAGCAGTGAGTGGGACAGAAGGTACACTGAAGCTTTCTTT,CASSEWDRRYTEAFF
TRBJ2-2,few,-,TRBV7-2,TGTGCCAGCACTTATGGCACCGGGGAGCTGTTTTTT,CASTYGTGELFF
TRBJ2-1,once,-,TRBV13,TGTGCCAGCAGCTTCGAGGCCAACAATGAGCAGTTCTTC,CASSFEANNEQFF
TRBJ2-1,-,-,TRBV7-8,TGTGCCAGCAGCTTCTCTGGGGACAATGAGCAGTTCTTC,CASSFSGDNEQFF
TRBJ1-6,-,-,TRBV4-1,TGCGCCAGCAGCCAAGCGACACCTACGAATTCACCCCTCCACTTT,CASSQATPTNSPLHF
TRBJ2-1,-,-,TRBV4-3,TGCGCCAGCAGCCTTTGGAGGAATGAGCAGTTCTTC,CASSLWRNEQFF
TRBJ1-1,-,-,TRBV15,TGTGCCACCAGCAGAGTGGGCCAAGAGGGGACTGAAGCTTTCTTT,CATSRVGQEGTEAFF
TRBJ1-1,-,-,TRBV4-1,TGCGCCAGCAGCCAAGATCGTTGGCAATTGAACACTGAAGCTTTCTTT,CASSQDRWQLNTEAFF
TRBJ2-5,once,TRBD1,TRBV9,TGTGCCAGCAGCGCTGGCCGGGACAGCCAAGAGACCCAGTACTTC,CASSAGRDSQETQYF
TRBJ2-7,-,-,TRBV4-1,TGCGCCAGCAGCCAAGTTCTAGGCAGCCCCTACGAGCAGTACTTC,CASSQVLGSPYEQYF
TRBJ1-2,-,-,TRBV4-3,TGCGCCAGCAGCCAAGGACGCCAGGGCTACGGCTACACCTTC,CASSQGRQGYGYTF
TRBJ1-5,-,-,TRBV15,TGTGCCACCAGCGGCCGGGACGCATACAATCAGCCCCAGCATTTT,CATSGRDAYNQPQHF
TRBJ2-3,once,TRBD2,TRBV10-2,TGCGCCAGCAGTGAGTCGGCCCTTGTAGCGGGGAACACAGATACGCAGTATTTT,CASSESALVAGNTDTQYF
TRBJ2-1,once,-,TRBV25-1,TGTGCCAGCAGTGAATTACTCGGGGCGAATGAGCAGTTCTTC,CASSELLGANEQFF
TRBJ2-7,-,-,TRBV27,TGTGCCAGCAGTTTAGGGACACGCGGAACCGAGCAGTACTTC,CASSLGTRGTEQYF
TRBJ2-7,-,TRBD1,TRBV28,TGTGCCAGCAGTTCGATGGACAGGGCCTCCTACGAGCAGTACTTC,CASSSMDRASYEQYF
TRBJ2-1,-,-,TRBV25-1,TGTGCCAGCAGTGCTGGGACGGGTGGGTTCTTC,CASSAGTGGFF
TRBJ2-7,-,TRBD2,TRBV28,TGTGCCAGCAGTTTAGTGGCCCCCATGCCGGGACTAGCGGCACTCTCCTACGAGCAGTACTTC,CASSLVAPMPGLAALSYEQYF
TRBJ2-1,once,TRBD2,TRBV10-2,TGCGCCAGCGGGACTAGCGGGGGGGGCAATGAGCAGTTCTTC,CASGTSGGGNEQFF
TRBJ1-6,-,-,TRBV9,TGTGCCAGCAGCGTAGTTCTGTCCTATAATTCACCCCTCCACTTT,CASSVVLSYNSPLHF
TRBJ2-1,-,-,TRBV2,TGTGCCAGCAGTGAAACGCAGGGGCGCCCGTACAATGAGCAGTTCTTC,CASSETQGRPYNEQFF
TRBJ2-7,-,-,TRBV19,TGTGCCAGTAGTACGGGCCGGGCCGCCCCCTACGAGCAGTACTTC,CASSTGRAAPYEQYF
TRBJ2-1,-,-,TRBV11-2,TGTGCCAGCAGCTTATCAGGGAATGAGCAGTTCTTC,CASSLSGNEQFF
TRBJ2-1,-,-,TRBV6-6,TGTGCCAGCACCCAGACAGAATTTGACAATGAGCAGTTCTTC,CASTQTEFDNEQFF
TRBJ1-2,once,-,TRBV2,TGTGCCAGCAGTTCGGTTCGACCGTGGAGCGACTATGGCTACACCTTC,CASSSVRPWSDYGYTF
TRBJ2-7,-,TRBD1,TRBV5-1,TGCGCCAGCAGCTTGTGGGACAGTAACTACGAGCAGTACTTC,CASSLWDSNYEQYF
TRBJ1-6,-,-,TRBV4-3,TGCGCCAGCAGCCAAGGCCGGGACATTAATAATTCACCCCTCCACTTT,CASSQGRDINNSPLHF
TRBJ1-5,-,-,TRBV7-9,TGTGCCAGCAGCTTGGGTCGGGGGGACAAACATTTT,CASSLGRGDKHF
TRBJ2-1,-,TRBD1,TRBV28,TGTGCCAGCAGCCTCGGGACAGGGGGCTCCTACAATGAGCAGTTCTTC,CASSLGTGGSYNEQFF
TRBJ2-3,-,-,TRBV19,TGTGCCAGTATGGGAGATACGCAGTATTTT,CASMGDTQYF
TRBJ2-3,-,TRBD2,TRBV28,TGTGCCAGCAGTGTGCGGACTAGCGGCACAGATACGCAGTATTTT,CASSVRTSGTDTQYF
TRBJ1-1,-,-,TRBV19,TGTGCCACGCGACAGACGTCGAACACTGAAGCTTTCTTT,CATRQTSNTEAFF
TRBJ2-7,once,TRBD1,TRBV5-1,TGCGCCAGTCGACCCCCGGGACAGACCTACGAGCAGTACTTC,CASRPPGQTYEQYF
TRBJ1-1,-,-,TRBV19,TGTGCCAGTAGGCAGGGCTACACTGAAGCTTTCTTT,CASRQGYTEAFF